This T cell receptor (beta chain) was recovered during a study of metastatic and nonmetastatic thyroid tumors. Study overall: Repertoires from blood and tumor or nodule tissue of malignant and benign thyroid patients were compared.

Broader study findings: The study reportedly found significantly higher TCR beta diversity in malignant thyroid tumors than benign nodules, in blood and tumor.

CDR1 is SGHVS and CDR2 is FQNEAQ in the germline V gene. The CDR3 covers 14 residues. As concerns this clone: Its antigen is currently unknown. Relative to the germline gene, one junction end is altered; a read error may explain this.

All patients were untreated before thyroid surgery. Authors' data handling: Across clinicopathological groups, CDR3 differences served as the basis for building a distant-metastasis classifier for papillary thyroid cancer. TCRdb reanalyzed the PCR reads via MiXCR. The V and J calls come from TCRdb's annotation, not from the publication. The profile shows tens of thousands of clones, under 20% of them singletons. The chain is built from TRBV7-8 and TRBJ2-7; TRBD1 or TRBD2 may be the D gene (5 bases each). The specimen was blood. The source of this sequence is a female donor with papillary thyroid cancer or a benign thyroid nodule (not recorded which). Some clones in this sample may be carry-over from other donors' samples. CDR3 region: CASSPAGASYDQYF. The CDR3 nucleotides read TGTGCCAGCAGCCCCGCCGGGGCCTCCTACGATCAGTACTTT.